This TCR beta chain is from a study of blood T cell repertoires in COVID-19. On the study more broadly: Acute and convalescent COVID-19 samples came from the United States, Italy and Spain. Nucleic acid was either cDNA or gDNA, and it came from T cells, B-cell-depleted T cells, or PBMCs.

Authors' analysis steps: Reference gene primers were amplified, and this amplification served to estimate nucleated cell counts. TCRdb keeps only in-frame clones here, not all; method: immunoSEQ multiplex PCR. Clone size and the V and J calls come from that table; the DNA yielded D and trimming. The sample has roughly 120,000 clones, 85% seen once; the top ten hold 13%. Trimming removed 4 bases at V and 7 bases at J, with 14 bases between. The CDR3 totals 12 residues. From germline, CDR1 is SQVTM and CDR2 ANQGSEA. This sequence originates from a human donor in a cohort sampled during active COVID-19. Sequencing was performed on peripheral blood. This chain connects TRBV29-1 to TRBJ2-7; TRBD1 is a possible D gene (6 bases). This CDR3 is CSVVVGAGEQYF. CDR3 coding DNA: TGCAGCGTTGTGGTGGGGGCCGGGGAGCAGTACTTC.